Listed here is a single T cell receptor (beta chain). In its sample, this clone was seen once. Which antigen it targets is not known. Base quality data are lacking; no much larger clone is found one base away. The method was the immunoSEQ multiplex PCR assay. For most patients, genomic DNA was isolated with the Qiagen DNeasy Blood and Tissue Kit and sent frozen to Adaptive Biotechnologies for TCR sequencing. For most patients, genomic DNA was subjected to high-throughput TCR-beta CDR3 sequencing by Adaptive Biotechnologies. On the study's bioinformatics: Adaptive's ImmunoSEQ software supplied the TCR sequencing data for more than 15 patients, while MiXCR and VDJtools were used to process three other patients. CD4 versus CD8 sorting errors were corrected by removing sequences found in both subsets at a frequency ratio below 5:1. CDR3 nucleotide sequences shared by donor and recipient were removed because the origin of these sequences could not be assigned. To count as alloreactive, a clone needed at least 2-fold expansion over unstimulated cells and a minimum CFSE-low frequency of 0.002% (template counts) or 0.001% (read counts). Clones were considered mappable if detected in sequenced pre-transplant spleen, lymph node, or MLR CFSE-low populations of the donor or recipient. The cumulative frequency of alloreactive clones was calculated as a percentage of all sequences, weighted by copy number. What TCRdb holds here is the immuneACCESS table cut down to in-frame rearrangements. Part of the clones is not present; checked against another copy, under half of the missing clones reflect an unresolved V gene, and the others are unexplained. That table supplies the V and J calls and clone size; D and trimming were determined from the DNA. This sample lists about 88,000 clones; approximately 89% were detected once. The biggest ten clones account for 0.35% of the sample.

These data come from a study of graft-versus-host responses after intestinal transplantation (dated by TCRdb to about 2021). Study-wide context: Recipients received multivisceral, liver-intestinal, or isolated intestinal transplants. Of the approximately 25 intestinal transplant recipients enrolled in the cohort, one of whom was a retransplant, 3 patients without pretransplant specimens were excluded. Donor T cell macrochimerism was defined as a peak of at least 4% donor T cells among recipient peripheral blood mononuclear cells. Instead of going to the commercial service, samples from a few later patients were sequenced in-house on an Illumina MiSeq and processed with MiXCR. After intestinal transplantation, graft-versus-host and host-versus-graft alloreactive T cell clones in the graft, circulation and bone marrow were tracked using bulk TCR-beta CDR3 sequencing. To identify alloreactive clones, pre-transplant mixed lymphocyte reaction products were sequenced and then compared with unstimulated pre-transplant donor and recipient T cells. Every recipient was given anti-thymocyte globulin induction, followed by approximately three years of maintenance tacrolimus and steroids.

Sample time point, as interpreted from the label and publication: cells obtained before transplantation from donor or recipient. CD3+CD4+ and CD3+CD8+ populations were FACS-sorted from unstimulated pre-transplant donor and recipient cells taken from spleen or lymph nodes. The V end loses 5 bases and the J end loses 12 bases, and a stretch of 11 bases separates them. Taken from the germline V gene, the CDR1 and CDR2 loops are LGHNT and FRNRAP. The CDR3 spans 11 residues, from the cysteine through the phenylalanine. Only the CDR3 DNA stays, 33 bases, in frame from base 1. What the research found in general, with its limitations: Early after transplant, peak levels of circulating GvH clones were associated with declines in HvG clones. GvH clones were detected in recipient bone marrow, and some of these GvH clones were observed earlier in ileal mucosa or blood, consistent with an intestinal mucosal origin. High GvH to HvG T cell clonal ratios were observed in the allografts of patients with donor T cell macrochimerism. The relatively low number and heterogeneity of intestinal transplant patients limited the conclusions.

The sequence was obtained from a human donor who was the organ donor for an intestinal transplant. The rearrangement joined TRBV12-5 to TRBJ2-1; TRBD2 might be the D gene, on 6 matching bases. The specimen was unstimulated CD4+ T cells sorted from spleen or lymph node cells, collected before transplant. The nucleotides read TGTGCTAGTGGTCGGGGGATCGGGCAGTTCTTC. This gives the protein CASGRGIGQFF.